This paragraph reports one T cell receptor beta chain. The sample originates from a study of response to subunit inactivated influenza vaccine. TCRdb re-analysed the RT-PCR reads in MiXCR, keeping a single row per CDR3 protein. The data hold hundreds of thousands of distinct CDR3 sequences, with approximately 7.1% observed a single time. Germline CDR1 MNHNS, CDR2 SASEGT. V shed 7 bases, J shed 1 base, and the junction held 4 bases outside the gene matches. The CDR3 loop spans 14 amino acids. Sample: PBMCs from blood, taken 23 to 25 months after vaccination. The clonotype comes from a man between 50 and 75 years old who received an inactivated influenza vaccine. V is TRBV6-1 and J is TRBJ2-3, with 8 positions matching TRBD2. The CDR3: CASTELAGTDTQYF. CDR3 nucleotides: TGTGCCAGCACCGAACTAGCGGGCACAGATACGCAGTATTTT.